The clone carrying this T cell receptor beta chain appeared a single time. Using immunoSEQ multiplex PCR, the repertoire was profiled, and TCRdb retains in-frame clones only, with some absent. The table lists more than 450,000 clones, about nine tenths of them singletons. This sample is drawn from a study of blood T cell repertoires in COVID-19. In assigning cohorts, the study relied on participant-reported clinical history. The CDR3 spans 10 residues. Trimming removed 5 bases from V and 8 bases from J, with 6 bases in between. CDR1 and CDR2 from the germline V gene are MDHEN and SYDVKM. This sequence joins TRBV28 and TRBJ1-2; no clear D. The origin of this receptor is a woman under 30 who had recovered from COVID-19. The sample consisted of PBMCs or T cells enriched from blood (not recorded which). The CDR3 is CASSGRGYTF. CDR3 in DNA: TGTGCCAGCAGTGGGAGGGGCTACACCTTC.